This entry describes one T cell receptor beta chain. Its antigen remains unidentified. The sample's treatment: 19 received Ad26.COV2.S at low or high dose, single or two shots; a few received placebo; per-sample allocation not given. Sampling was done on day 63 after the first vaccine or placebo injection. An adult aged 18-55 years in Boston served as the donor. This CDR3 has 13 amino acids. Germline CDR1 is MNHNS and CDR2 is SASEGT. Trimming cost V 3 bases and J 5 bases, with 10 bases left between them. The data belong to a study of Ad26.COV2.S vaccination and SARS-CoV-2 variants. Overall study context: Of the COV1001 trial arms, the Ad26.COV2.S arm included the donor. The authors gave Ad26.COV2.S intramuscularly, either once or twice 56 days apart.

TCRdb's table, derived via immunoSEQ multiplex PCR, lists solely in-frame clones and lacks some. The table lists roughly 400,000 clones, around nine tenths of them singletons, with about 2% in the top ten. Broader study findings: Participants given vaccine showed non-spike TCR breadth similar to that of placebo recipients.

Material: peripheral blood, obtained in a trial of Ad26.COV2.S vaccine versus placebo. The chain employs TRBV6-1 and TRBJ1-1; D is ambiguous. This TCR derives from a person aged 18-65 years who received the Ad26.COV2.S COVID-19 vaccine or a placebo. The CDR3 DNA follows: TGTGCCAGCAGTGAGCGGGAGACGACTGAAGCTTTCTTT. It codes for CASSERETTEAFF.